A selection of T cell receptor beta chains follows, all from one sample in a study of T cell responses to AZD1222 COVID-19 vaccine. The protocol was immunoSEQ multiplex PCR, while the TCRdb copy is restricted to in-frame clones and leaves out a portion. The profile covers 180,000 or so clones, with around 90% appearing a single time and roughly 2.5% taken by the ten largest. The input for sequencing was peripheral blood, taken on day 0 of AZD1222 vaccination. These receptors came from an adult in good health. Each CDR3 is given with its conserved first and last residue. A D gene is named only where the DNA matches it firmly. Clone size is not always given. Where it is, it says once, few, many or a class for expanded clones.

TRBD2,.,TRBV9,TRBJ2-5,15,TGTGCCAGCAGCGTAGCGGCGGGAGGTCAGGAGACCCAGTACTTC,CASSVAAGGQETQYF
.,.,TRBV6-1,TRBJ1-4,17,TGTGCCAGCAGTGAAAAAAAAGGGACATCAACTAATGAAAAACTGTTTTTT,CASSEKKGTSTNEKLFF
.,.,TRBV10-3,TRBJ2-5,16,TGTGCCATCAGTGAGTCGGGGAGGCTATCCCAAGAGACCCAGTACTTC,CAISESGRLSQETQYF
TRBD2,.,TRBV30,TRBJ2-1,13,TGTGCCTGGGATAGCGGGGTTCACAATGAGCAGTTCTTC,CAWDSGVHNEQFF
TRBD2,.,TRBV19,TRBJ2-3,15,TGTGCCAGTAGTATAGGGGGACTATCCACAGATACGCAGTATTTT,CASSIGGLSTDTQYF
.,.,TRBV27,TRBJ1-2,13,TGTGCCAGCAGTTTTCAGGGGAGGAAGGGCTACACCTTC,CASSFQGRKGYTF
.,.,TRBV5-1,TRBJ1-1,13,TGCGCCAGCAGCTTGGCCCAACACACTGAAGCTTTCTTT,CASSLAQHTEAFF
.,.,TRBV3-1/TRBV3-2,TRBJ1-2,13,TGTGCCAGCAGCCAAGAACAGCGCTATGGCTACACCTTC,CASSQEQRYGYTF
.,.,TRBV29-1,TRBJ2-7,13,TGCAGCGTTGAGACAGGGAGGTCCTACGAGCAGTACTTC,CSVETGRSYEQYF
.,.,TRBV21-1,TRBJ2-3,18,TGTGCCAGCAGCACTTCTTGGTTAGCGGGGATAGGCACAGATACGCAGTATTTT,CASSTSWLAGIGTDTQYF
.,.,TRBV5-4,TRBJ1-2,15,TGTGCCAGCAGCGCCCCTGGAGGGAAAATAAGCGGCTACACCTTC,CASSAPGGKISGYTF
.,.,TRBV13,TRBJ1-6,14,TGTGCCAGCAGCTCCAAGGGTTCTAATTCACCCCTCCACTTT,CASSSKGSNSPLHF
.,.,TRBV10-3,TRBJ1-3,13,TGTGCCATCAGCGCAGGGAGTGGAAACACCATATATTTT,CAISAGSGNTIYF
.,.,TRBV2,TRBJ1-4,13,TGTGCCAGCAGTTGGACAACTAATGAAAAACTGTTTTTT,CASSWTTNEKLFF
.,.,TRBV30,TRBJ1-2,14,TGTGCCTGGACCCTGGGTTCGAGAAACTATGGCTACACCTTC,CAWTLGSRNYGYTF
.,few,TRBV2,TRBJ1-2,15,TGTGCCAGCAGTGAACTGGCAACATTTAACTATGGCTACACCTTC,CASSELATFNYGYTF
TRBD1,.,TRBV12-5,TRBJ1-6,15,TGTGCTAGTGGTTTAGGACAGGGGAGGAATTCACCCCTCCACTTT,CASGLGQGRNSPLHF
TRBD1,.,TRBV30,TRBJ2-5,14,TGTGCCTGGAGGACAGGGGGGACCCAAGAGACCCAGTACTTC,CAWRTGGTQETQYF
.,.,TRBV4-1,TRBJ1-2,13,TGCGCCAGCAGCAGACAGGAACGCTATGGCTACACCTTC,CASSRQERYGYTF
.,.,TRBV5-1,TRBJ1-2,13,TGCGCCAGCAGCTTGGGACAAAACTATGGCTACACCTTC,CASSLGQNYGYTF
TRBD1,.,TRBV6-5,TRBJ1-2,14,TGTGCCAGCAGTTCCGGGACAGGGAGAAGTGGCTACACCTTC,CASSSGTGRSGYTF
.,.,TRBV4-2,TRBJ2-7,13,TGTGCCAGCAGCCAAGGTTTGGGGTACGAGCAGTACTTC,CASSQGLGYEQYF
TRBD2,.,TRBV30,TRBJ2-3,14,TGTGCCTGGACACTAGCGGTTGGCACAGATACGCAGTATTTT,CAWTLAVGTDTQYF
.,few,TRBV10-1,TRBJ2-1,16,TGCGCCAGCAGTGGGGGATTCTCGAGCTCCTACAATGAGCAGTTCTTC,CASSGGFSSSYNEQFF